One and the same sample provided the 14 T cell receptor beta chains below, sequenced in a study of T cell repertoires in cytomegalovirus infection. TCRdb passed the reads through MiXCR, listing each CDR3 protein once. This repertoire shows under 600,000 distinct CDR3 sequences, more than 15% found once; its top ten account for more than 20%. What was sequenced was CD8+ T cells from PBMCs. The receptors were sampled from a human donor in good health (CMV status not recorded). Some clones in this sample may be carry-over from other donors' samples.

The rearrangement uses TRBV5-1 and TRBJ2-1; 9 bases line up with TRBD2. J was trimmed by 2 bases and V by 3 bases; bases with no gene match: 9. CDR1 and CDR2 (germline): SGHRS, YFSETQ. The CDR3 runs 17 residues. As DNA, the CDR3 is TGCGCCAGCAGCTCTCTAGCGGGAACCAGGCCCTACAATGAGCAGTTCTTC. Amino acids: CASSSLAGTRPYNEQFF.

This clonotype was counted ten times or more. The chain employs TRBV7-3 and TRBJ2-5; 11 bases fit TRBD2. Trimming at V came to 2 bases and at J to 8 bases, leaving 7 bases not matched to a gene. Germline CDR1 reads SGHTA; CDR2 reads FQGTGA. This CDR3 has 15 residues. The CDR3 region is CASSLVSGRGGTQYF. The CDR3 DNA is TGTGCCAGCAGCTTAGTTAGCGGGAGGGGGGGAACCCAGTACTTC.

The gene calls are TRBV11-2 and TRBJ2-1; no clear D gene. The germline gives CDR1 SGHAT, CDR2 FQNNGV. The CDR3 is 13 residues long. V lost 2 bases and J lost 8, with 10 bases in between. CDR3 sequence (DNA): TGTGCCAGCAGCTTATGGAAGCAGGATGAGCAGTTCTTC. Its protein product is CASSLWKQDEQFF.

The gene calls are TRBV25-1 and TRBJ2-3; no clear D gene. The CDR3 runs to 14 residues. CDR1 is MGHDK, CDR2 SYGVNS, per germline. Trimming took 3 bases from V and 1 from J, leaving 8 bases between them. CDR3 DNA: TGTGCCAGCAGTGATGAGTCCCGCACAGATACGCAGTATTTT. It is translated as CASSDESRTDTQYF.

The V call is TRBV9, the J call TRBJ2-1; 10 positions agree with TRBD2. Trimming took 0 bases from V and 0 from J; bases not matched to a gene: 3. This CDR3 is 17 amino acids long. CDR1 is SGDLS, CDR2 YYNGEE, per germline. CDR3 sequence (DNA): TGTGCCAGCAGCGTAGGGGCTAGCGGGGGCTCCTACAATGAGCAGTTCTTC. Translated, it gives CASSVGASGGSYNEQFF.

This clonotype showed up many times. This rearrangement joins TRBV7-2 to TRBJ2-5; tentatively, D is TRBD1 (6 bases). This CDR3 has 14 residues. CDR1 and CDR2 from the germline V gene are SGHTA and FQGNSA. V gave up 1 base and J gave up 2 bases, with 8 bases separating them. CDR3 sequence: CASSLVQGQETQYF. The CDR3 coding sequence is TGTGCCAGCAGCTTAGTACAGGGTCAAGAGACCCAGTACTTC. Combining the CDR3 with reference TRBV7-2 and TRBJ2-5 gives the whole variable domain GAGVSQSPSNKVTEKGKDVELRCDPISGHTALYWYRQSLGQGLEFLIYFQGNSAPDKSGLPSDRFSAERTGGSVSTLTIQRTQQEDSAVYLCASSLVQGQETQYFGPGTRLLVL.

This clonotype was seen at least ten times. The rearrangement joins TRBV12-3 or TRBV12-4 to TRBJ2-3, with D uncertain. With 6 bases removed from V and 3 bases from J, the gap between germline ends came to 10 bases. This CDR3 contains 13 residues. The chain's CDR3 is CASSWTRTDTQYF. The CDR3 coding sequence is TGTGCCAGCAGCTGGACCCGGACAGATACGCAGTATTTT.

The chain carries TRBV27 and TRBJ2-2; D perhaps matches TRBD1 (8 bases). CDR3 size: 16 residues. Trimming cost V 4 bases and J 3 bases, with 15 bases left between them. Germline assignment: CDR1 MNHEY and CDR2 SMNVEV (reference sequence). CDR3 residues: CASSSWTGRDTGELFF. CDR3 in DNA: TGTGCCAGCAGTTCTTGGACAGGGAGGGACACCGGGGAGCTGTTTTTT.

The V call is TRBV18, the J call TRBJ2-2; TRBD1 is a possible D gene (6 bases). V shed 2 bases and J shed 0 bases, with 13 bases lying between them. The length of the CDR3 is 17 residues. The germline V gene encodes CDR1 KGHSH and CDR2 LQKENI. The CDR3 spells CASSPSAGQTNTGELFF. In DNA, the CDR3 is TGTGCCAGCTCACCAAGCGCAGGACAGACGAACACCGGGGAGCTGTTTTTT.

This clonotype was found many times. V usage is TRBV10-3 and J usage is TRBJ2-6, with D uncertain. From germline, CDR1 is ENHRY and CDR2 SYGVKD. The germline V and J ends were trimmed by 5 bases and 4 bases, with 15 bases remaining between them. This CDR3 has 16 residues. DNA for the CDR3: TGTGCCATCAGTAACACGAAGGGTTCCGGGGCCAACGTCCTGACTTTC. It yields the protein CAISNTKGSGANVLTF.

At least ten counts were recorded for this clonotype. The chain is built from TRBV5-1 and TRBJ1-2; possibly TRBD1 for D (5 bases). Germline V lookup: CDR1 SGHRS, CDR2 YFSETQ. The CDR3 has 12 residues. V was cut by 4 bases and J by 7 bases, with 11 bases left in between. The chain's CDR3 is CASSADSVGYTF. The CDR3 DNA sequence: TGCGCCAGCAGCGCTGACAGTGTTGGCTACACCTTC.

This clonotype was found many times. The chain uses TRBV6-1 and TRBJ2-3; unclear D gene. The V end was cut by 4 bases, the J end by 2 bases, with 13 bases between. The V gene's germline CDR1 is MNHNS and CDR2 SASEGT. The CDR3 contains 15 residues. This CDR3 reads CASSGSGLFTDTQYF. The CDR3 DNA reads as TGTGCCAGCAGTGGGTCGGGCCTCTTCACAGATACGCAGTATTTT.

The chain is built from TRBV2 and TRBJ1-6, with D perhaps TRBD1 (5 bases). CDR1 is SNHLY, CDR2 FYNNEI, per germline. This CDR3 region has 17 residues. V shed 6 bases and J shed 7 bases, with 22 bases lying between them. CDR3 in DNA: TGTGCCAGCAGGGCAACGGGACTTGGAGAAACGAATTCACCCCTCCACTTT. Amino acid sequence: CASRATGLGETNSPLHF.

The J gene is TRBJ1-4, the V gene TRBV14; no definite D call. V gave up 5 bases and J gave up 1 base, with 11 bases separating them. The germline CDR1 and CDR2 sequences are SGHDN and FVKESK. The CDR3 has 15 residues. The CDR3: CASSRRGVTNEKLFF. The CDR3 DNA sequence: TGTGCCAGCAGCAGACGTGGGGTAACTAATGAAAAACTGTTTTTT.